The clone carrying this TCR beta chain was recorded at least ten times. Its target is not known. The sample is drawn from a study of regulatory T cells in long-lasting Graves disease. In the study overall: Those Graves' patients who were newly diagnosed had been on antithyroid drugs under 3 months. Broader study findings: Among persistent patients, a larger number of public clonotypes were shared (around 2,700) than among newly diagnosed patients (roughly 910).

Arm-PCR of CDR3 regions and iRepertoire HTBI primers were the basis on which TCR beta libraries were built. Via MiXCR, TCRdb re-called the multiplex PCR reads, giving one row per CDR3 protein. The sample consists of roughly 220,000 distinct CDR3 sequences, approximately 20% of them appearing once. Time point: newly diagnosed GD, antithyroid drugs for less than 3 months. After RNA was extracted from PBMCs, the TCR library was made from it. CDR3 length: 12 amino acids. V shed 5 bases, J shed 3 bases, and the junction held 0 bases outside the gene matches. Germline lookup yields CDR1 MNHEY and CDR2 SMNVEV (reference sequence).

The gene calls are TRBV27 and TRBJ2-5, with 7 bases aligning to TRBD1. This sequence originates from a female donor with Graves disease. The material was peripheral blood mononuclear cells (PBMCs), obtained at new diagnosis, from a patient treated with antithyroid drugs. CDR3 protein: CASSTGEETQYF. In DNA, the CDR3 is TGTGCCAGCAGTACAGGGGAAGAGACCCAGTACTTC.